This T cell receptor beta chain was documented in a study of Ad26.COV2.S vaccination and SARS-CoV-2 variants. The junction had 7 bases not matched to a gene; V was cut back by 5 bases and J by 4 bases. The CDR3 totals 15 residues. Germline assignment: CDR1 SGHAT and CDR2 FQDESV (reference sequence). Described treatment: 15 to 20 received Ad26.COV2.S at low or high dose, single or two shots; about five received placebo; per-sample allocation not given. Samples came from day 63 after the first vaccine or placebo injection. Method: immunoSEQ multiplex PCR; TCRdb's copy keeps in-frame clones and lacks some. This sample has about 400,000 clones, with 83% found just once.

The receptor was isolated from a person between 18 and 65 years old who received the Ad26.COV2.S COVID-19 vaccine or a placebo. The chain couples TRBV11-1 to TRBJ2-1; 8 bases agree with TRBD1. Source: peripheral blood, taken in a trial of Ad26.COV2.S vaccine versus placebo. CDR3: CASSPGGAPYNEQFF. The CDR3 region has the DNA TGTGCCAGCAGCCCAGGGGGCGCACCTTACAATGAGCAGTTCTTC.